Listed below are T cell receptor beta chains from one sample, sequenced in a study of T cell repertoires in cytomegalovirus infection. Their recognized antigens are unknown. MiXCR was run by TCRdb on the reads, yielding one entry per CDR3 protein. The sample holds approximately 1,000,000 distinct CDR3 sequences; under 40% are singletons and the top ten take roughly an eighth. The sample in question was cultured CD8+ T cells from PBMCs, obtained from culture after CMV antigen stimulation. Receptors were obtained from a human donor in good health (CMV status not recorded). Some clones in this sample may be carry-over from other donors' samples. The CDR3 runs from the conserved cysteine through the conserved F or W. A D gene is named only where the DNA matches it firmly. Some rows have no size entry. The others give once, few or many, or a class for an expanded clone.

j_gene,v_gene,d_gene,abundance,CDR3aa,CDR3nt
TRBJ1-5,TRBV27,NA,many,CASSTSNQPQHF,TGTGCCAGTAGTACTAGCAATCAGCCCCAGCATTTT
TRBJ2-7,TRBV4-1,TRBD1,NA,CASSQAPGQGYEQYF,TGCGCCAGCAGCCAGGCTCCGGGACAGGGTTACGAGCAGTACTTC
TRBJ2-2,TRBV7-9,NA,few,CASSSKNREVGELFF,TGTGCCAGCAGCTCTAAAAACAGGGAAGTTGGGGAGCTGTTTTTT
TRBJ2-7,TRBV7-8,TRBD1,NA,CASSPRDRRIYEQYF,TGTGCCAGCAGCCCGAGGGACAGGCGGATCTACGAGCAGTACTTC
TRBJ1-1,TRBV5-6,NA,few,CASSLDRETEAFF,TGTGCCAGCAGCTTGGACAGGGAAACTGAAGCTTTCTTT
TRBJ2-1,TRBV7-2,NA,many,CASSYPTGRNPAAFF,TGTGCCAGCAGCTATCCGACAGGGAGGAATCCAGCGGCGTTCTTC
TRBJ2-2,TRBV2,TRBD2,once,CASIPQERGNTGELFF,TGTGCCAGCATCCCCCAAGAGCGGGGGAACACCGGGGAGCTGTTTTTT
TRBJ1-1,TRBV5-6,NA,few,CASSFPSGGWTEAFF,TGTGCCAGCAGCTTCCCCTCGGGAGGTTGGACTGAAGCTTTCTTT
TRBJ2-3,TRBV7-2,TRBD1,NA,CVSSRTGDSTDTQYF,TGTGTCAGCAGCCGAACAGGGGACAGCACAGATACGCAGTATTTT
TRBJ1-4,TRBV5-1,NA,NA,CASSSAGILFF,TGCGCCAGCAGCTCCGCAGGGATACTGTTTTTT
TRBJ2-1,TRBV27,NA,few,CASSPPSSLNEQFF,TGTGCCAGCAGTCCCCCCTCTAGCCTAAATGAGCAGTTCTTC
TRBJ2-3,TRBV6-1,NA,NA,CASSGAPGAVSTDTQYF,TGTGCCAGCAGTGGCGCTCCAGGGGCCGTTAGCACAGATACGCAGTATTTT
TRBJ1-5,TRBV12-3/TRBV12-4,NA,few,CASSLGPNPNQPQHF,TGTGCCAGCAGTTTGGGCCCCAATCCAAATCAGCCCCAGCATTTT
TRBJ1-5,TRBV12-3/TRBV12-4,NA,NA,CASLAGARNQPQHF,TGTGCCAGTCTCGCGGGGGCCCGCAATCAGCCCCAGCATTTT
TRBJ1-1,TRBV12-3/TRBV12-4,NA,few,CASSFWDGEAFF,TGTGCCAGCAGTTTCTGGGACGGTGAAGCTTTCTTT
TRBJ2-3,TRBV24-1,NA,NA,CATSDPGGDITDTQYF,TGTGCCACCAGTGATCCAGGGGGGGATATCACAGATACGCAGTATTTT
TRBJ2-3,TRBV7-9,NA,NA,CASSDKRTDTQYF,TGTGCCAGCAGCGACAAACGCACAGATACGCAGTATTTT
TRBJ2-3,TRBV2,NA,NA,CASPSGQTSTDTQYF,TGTGCCAGCCCCTCCGGACAGACTAGCACAGATACGCAGTATTTT